The 3 T cell receptor beta chains presented below share a single source sample, sequenced in a study of PD-L1 blockade in urothelial cancer. Sequencing used immunoSEQ multiplex PCR; TCRdb keeps in-frame clones, though not all of them. The repertoire holds roughly 100,000 clones, with around 85% as singletons. Source: PBMCs, taken around atezolizumab (anti-PD-L1) treatment. These receptors were taken from a man aged 50 to 59 with urothelial cancer.

The chain is built from TRBV28 and TRBJ1-1; D not resolved. In germline, CDR1 is MDHEN, CDR2 SYDVKM. The CDR3 consists of 14 residues. V lost 4 bases to trimming and J lost 0 bases, with 9 bases between them. The CDR3 loop reads CASSSPGVNTEAFF. CDR3 nucleotides: TGTGCCAGCAGTTCCCCTGGAGTGAACACTGAAGCTTTCTTT.

V usage is TRBV2 and J usage is TRBJ1-2; possibly TRBD1 for D (5 bases). The CDR3 consists of 15 residues. Germline CDR1 SNHLY, CDR2 FYNNEI. Deletions cut 4 bases from V and 2 bases from J, with 14 bases between. The chain's CDR3 is CASSARGDSNYGYTF. The CDR3, as DNA: TGTGCCAGCAGTGCGAGAGGGGACTCGAACTATGGCTACACCTTC.

The gene calls are TRBV5-1 and TRBJ2-3; 7 bases map to TRBD2. V was clipped by 4 bases and J by 1 base; unmatched bases: 9. This CDR3 comprises 16 residues. Germline assignment: CDR1 SGHRS and CDR2 YFSETQ. The CDR3 sequence: CASSPSGTTRTDTQYF. The CDR3, as DNA: TGCGCCAGCAGCCCCTCCGGGACTACCCGCACAGATACGCAGTATTTT.